Described below is a single T cell receptor (beta chain) sequence and its context. Its antigen has not been determined. Per-base qualities were not stored, and no clone one base away is much larger. The cohort was made up of approximately 670 healthy bone marrow donors. At the time of sampling, all cohort members were nominally healthy, though unrecorded immune exposures were likely present. The donor tested CMV seropositive and was one of the 289 seropositive cohort members. A peripheral blood sample was collected from each donor, and TCR beta sequencing was performed on peripheral blood mononuclear cells. Genomic DNA extraction from the blood cell samples was performed with the Qiagen DNeasy Blood Extraction Kit. V loses 5 bases, J loses 5 bases, and the germline ends lie 18 bases apart. From the cysteine through the phenylalanine, the CDR3 covers 15 amino acids. Of the read, only the CDR3 DNA is kept; its 45 bases are in frame from base 1. According to the germline V gene, CDR1 reads MDHEN and CDR2 reads SYDVKM.

These data originate in a study of cytomegalovirus exposure and HLA in healthy donors (dated by TCRdb to 2016 to 2017). In terms of the full investigation: According to an earlier analysis of 587 of the donors, roughly 180 million T cells yielded some 110 million unique TCR beta sequences and about 300 Gb of sequence data. Roughly 300 gigabases of sequencing data and 70 million to 85 million unique TCR sequences were included in an early release covering 550 to 800 HLA-typed donors. The genetic ancestry cluster associated with self-reported Caucasian donors included over 65% of the approximately 410 genotyped donors. The study aimed to test whether cataloging public T cell receptors could reveal signatures of past pathogen exposure. Using immunosequencing, the study profiled T cell repertoires from around 670 subjects and related those repertoires to cytomegalovirus serostatus. Besides the first cohort of 666 subjects, a separate validation cohort made up of 95 to 150 different subjects was used. To predict cytomegalovirus infection status, the study combined high-throughput TCR immunosequencing, statistical association of individual TCRs with disease status, and machine learning. A later analysis re-analyzed previously published TCR beta repertoires from hundreds of donors and added high-resolution HLA genotyping to study TCR occurrence patterns. The later analysis used no new phenotypic data to find candidate immune exposures, relying instead on TCR beta sequences and their occurrence across donors. To decide whether each TCR beta V gene segment behaved as functional or pseudogenic, an earlier analysis of some 580 of the donors relied on high-throughput TCR beta sequencing. Donor age, sex, ethnicity and CMV serostatus were compiled alongside the repertoire data. A later genetic analysis took genome-wide SNP genotypes for about three fifths of the 666 donors and used that subset as a discovery cohort. Every repertoire in the discovery cohort had been generated on one and the same sequencing platform. Both class I and class II loci were covered by HLA typing, at four-digit resolution. Typing coverage varied by locus: 629-630 donors for A, B, C, DRB1 and DQB1; approximately 560 for DQA1; about 590 for DPA1; fewer than 480 for DPB1. Roughly 5 DR-DQ haplotypes were handled as single units for association and clustering, since linkage in the cohort was strong. Across approximately 420 genotyped donors of the cohort, an average of about 200,000 unique TCR beta nucleotide sequences per donor were sequenced, and approximately 17% of those sequences were non-productive. What the work shows at the level of the full study, not this receptor alone: Linkage disequilibrium might explain the correlated functional status among segregating V segments, but an unknown experimental factor could not be ruled out. Over 15 rarely observed V segments, including chromosome 9 orphons, were excluded from the earlier analysis of a few hundred of the donors because counts were too low. Several of the top co-occurrence clusters appeared to be linked to parvovirus B19, influenza, CMV and Epstein-Barr virus, according to a later analysis. At a false discovery rate of 0.05, a later analysis linked approximately 18,000 TCR beta sequences to specific HLA alleles. Roughly uniform sequencing depth across donors was assumed in presence/absence analyses, although this assumption may not hold. In a later analysis, the rate of TCR association differed among HLA loci, with DRB1 alleles having the most associated TCRs and HLA-C alleles having the fewest. Most CMV-associated TCR beta chains appeared to be HLA-restricted in a later analysis, and the HLA associations seemed to be driven largely by CMV exposure. Strong co-occurrence of HLA alleles, especially DR and DQ, made assigning TCR associations to individual alleles difficult. A few of the identified cytomegalovirus-associated TCR beta chains were confirmed in vitro to be specific for cytomegalovirus antigens. Because some donors lacked HLA typing at each locus, the association tests relied only on the typed subset. In this cohort, only TCR beta chains were sequenced, and detectable features were limited by the absence of alpha or paired-chain data. The classifier was reported to diagnose cytomegalovirus status with high specificity and sensitivity in both the original and validation cohorts. A cluster of highly shared sequence variants was judged likely to be a technical artifact of the sequencing pipeline. In an earlier analysis of around 500 of the donors, most TCR beta V segments appeared in productive rearrangements about 87% or about 30% of the time, broadly matching IMGT annotations. In a later analysis, HLA-associated TCR beta chains showed more clonal expansion and lower generation probabilities than non-associated chains that were equally common. A further reported finding was that TCR beta sequences accurately predicted the HLA-A and HLA-B alleles for most subjects in the first cohort. The 87-base-pair reads could not distinguish some IMGT-functional V segments, including TRBV6-2 and TRBV6-3, so those segments were excluded. According to a later genetic analysis, donors in an Asian-associated ancestry cluster had fewer N-insertions in productive TCRs than the approximately 700-donor mean. Most TCR sequences were seen in very few donors, while some public TCRs were found in many individuals. The study gave a list of around 170 TCR beta chains associated with cytomegalovirus. For the cohort, immune exposure information was limited to CMV serostatus. It was suggested by the authors that the approach could potentially be generalized to other disease states and immunological phenotypes. In a later genetic analysis, a missense DCLRE1C variant was associated with V-gene and J-gene trimming of TCR beta chains, and the association was replicated in an independent cohort.

Library creation used the immunoSEQ multiplex PCR assay. A mixture of 60 forward primers for TCR Vbeta segments and 13 reverse primers for TCR Jbeta segments was used in the multiplex PCR. Amplification of the CDR3 region of rearranged TCR beta genes was performed with a multiplex PCR assay on genomic DNA. The Illumina HiSeq System was used to sequence the amplified TCR beta libraries as 87-base-pair reads. The original methods were these. Across the 600 to 700 repertoires, a later analysis counted 75 million to 90 million unique TCR beta chains, approximately 12 million of which were shared by at least two donors. Raw reads were error-corrected and collapsed into unique sequences by a nearest-neighbor algorithm in which closely related sequences were merged to remove PCR and sequencing errors. To assign V, D and J gene segments, CDR3 sequences were aligned to IMGT reference sequences. Each retained sequence needed at least a six-nucleotide match to both a V gene segment and a J gene segment. Rearrangements were classified as productive when the CDR3 lacked stop codons and remained in frame with V and J, and all other rearrangements were classified as non-productive. CDR3 was defined by IMGT convention, running from the second conserved V-encoded cysteine to the conserved J-encoded phenylalanine. In an earlier analysis of around 640 of the donors, sequences lacking an unambiguous match to a single V gene segment were excluded. An earlier analysis of 550 to 650 of the donors classified V segments as functional when productive rearrangements were above 56.7% and as segregating when the standard deviation between donors was above 5%. A statistical classification framework was developed to diagnose cytomegalovirus status using the catalog of TCR beta chain sequences. In a later analysis, V and J genes were assigned by comparing TCR nucleotide sequences against IMGT/GENE-DB human TR gene sequences. Using the TCRdist pipeline, a later analysis assigned CDR3 sequences along with most-parsimonious VDJ recombination scenarios. In a later analysis, every TCR beta chain was defined by the combination of its CDR3 amino acid sequence and its V-gene family, and reads without a unique V-gene family were dropped. A later analysis removed roughly 590 highly shared, low-generation-probability nucleotide sequences to deal with suspected cross-contamination and a sequencing artifact. A later analysis calculated a clonal expansion index for each public chain from normalized within-repertoire ranks of inferred template counts. In a later analysis, generation probabilities were computed using a VDJ recombination model fitted to out-of-frame rearrangements, and the results were checked against IGoR. A later analysis scored TCR-TCR, TCR-HLA and TCR-CMV co-occurrence with hypergeometric tests, applying a repertoire-size bias correction to TCR pairs. To estimate false discovery rates, a later analysis permuted the HLA or CMV assignments 20 times. A later analysis grouped co-occurring TCRs with DBSCAN, adding TCRdist sequence similarity when clustering within HLA-allele-positive subsets. Repertoires with fewer than 30,000 or more than 120,000 public chains, plus five repertoires with anomalous nucleotide sharing, were excluded from co-occurrence clustering. Not all clones reach the TCRdb copy of this immuneACCESS table, which keeps in-frame sequences only. Checked studies attribute under half of the gap to unresolved V genes and leave the rest unexplained. The DNA gave D and trimming, while V, J and clone size come from that table. The sample table lists roughly 190,000 clones, roughly 80% of them with a count of one. The ten largest make up approximately 6.3% of the sample.

The TCR sequence derives from a man aged 35-49 years in good health and CMV-seropositive. The V gene is TRBV28 and the J gene is TRBJ2-5; the D gene is perhaps TRBD1, from 7 matching bases. Material for sequencing was PBMCs. The DNA reads TGTGCCAGCAGTCGGGGGCCAGGGGGGCAGGAGACCCAGTACTTC. Its protein is CASSRGPGGQETQYF.